The 7 T cell receptor beta chains in this list originate from one sample, sequenced in a study of T cell responses to AZD1222 COVID-19 vaccine. TCRdb's table, derived via immunoSEQ multiplex PCR, lists solely in-frame clones and lacks some. The profile shows 86,000 or so clones, roughly 90% of them singletons. The sample was peripheral blood, taken 28 days after the second AZD1222 dose. These receptors originate from an adult who received the AZD1222 COVID-19 vaccine.

V gene TRBV6-5 combines with J gene TRBJ1-2; D is unclear. The germline CDR1 and CDR2 sequences are MNHEY and SVGAGI. The CDR3 has 14 residues. V was shortened by 7 bases and J by 3 bases, with 15 bases between the two germline ends. This chain's CDR3 is CASTERATDYGYTF. The CDR3 DNA reads as TGTGCCAGCACCGAACGCGCCACGGACTATGGCTACACCTTC.

Of note for this clone: Germline and junction disagree at one end, which may indicate a read error. This chain links TRBV3-1 (or the pseudogene TRBV3-2) with TRBJ2-2; TRBD1 matches 9 bases. The CDR3 is made up of 18 amino acids. The germline gives CDR1 LGHDT, CDR2 YNNKEL (reference sequence). CDR3 amino acids: CARSRQGGAGPNTGELFF. As DNA, the CDR3 is TGTGCCCGCAGCCGACAGGGGGGAGCGGGGCCGAACACCGGGGAGCTGTTTTTT.

The genes are TRBV6-4 and TRBJ2-1; D ambiguous. This CDR3 region has 15 residues. CDR1 and CDR2 (germline): MRHNA, SNTAGT. The V end lost 6 bases, the J end lost 0 bases, and 12 bases lay between the germline ends. This CDR3 is CASSRLGSSYNEQFF. CDR3 coding DNA: TGTGCCAGCAGCCGGTTAGGTAGCTCCTACAATGAGCAGTTCTTC.

The chain employs TRBV18 and TRBJ2-3, with 9 bases matching TRBD2. Germline CDR1 reads KGHSH; CDR2 reads LQKENI. The V and J ends lost 3 bases and 8 bases, in that order; junction bases with no gene match: 9. The CDR3 is 15 residues long. Here the CDR3 DNA reads TGTGCCAGCTCACCGCGGGAGGGCCGAGGTGGTACGCAGTATTTT. This gives the protein CASSPREGRGGTQYF.

This clone was seen only a few times. The V and J genes are TRBV3-1 (or the pseudogene TRBV3-2) and TRBJ1-1, with a weak D call TRBD1 (6 bases). There are 14 residues in the CDR3. Per germline, CDR1 LGHDT and CDR2 YNNKEL (reference sequence). Trimming removed 4 bases from V and 3 bases from J, with 12 bases in between. The CDR3 DNA follows: TGTGCCAGCAGCCTCGGACAGCTATACACTGAAGCTTTCTTT. Its translation: CASSLGQLYTEAFF.

This chain connects TRBV28 to TRBJ1-2, with D possibly being TRBD1 (5 bases). The CDR3 has 13 amino acids. Trimming removed 5 bases at V and 5 bases at J, with 12 bases between. CDR1 and CDR2 from the germline V gene are MDHEN and SYDVKM. CDR3 protein: CASSTGPRYGYTF. The CDR3, as DNA: TGTGCCAGCAGTACGGGGCCGAGATATGGCTACACCTTC.

The V call is TRBV4-1, the J call TRBJ2-2; D ambiguous. Looked up from germline, CDR1 is MGHRA and CDR2 is YSYEKL. V was pared by 4 bases and J by 8 bases, with 8 bases between. CDR3 size: 12 residues. The CDR3, as DNA: TGCGCCAGCAGCCTTCCCCTTGGGGAGCTGTTTTTT. It is translated as CASSLPLGELFF.